This T cell receptor beta chain was captured in a study of cytomegalovirus exposure and HLA in healthy donors. This clone was recorded only once. Its antigen is still unknown. The PCR ran on 60 Vbeta and 13 Jbeta primers. Some clones are missing from TCRdb's copy, which holds only in-frame ones; the method was immunoSEQ multiplex PCR. The sample shows 95,000 to 150,000 clones, about 70% of them seen only once. The CDR3 is 16 residues long. Trimming took 5 bases from V and 4 from J; bases not matched to a gene: 9. The germline V gene encodes CDR1 LGHNA and CDR2 YNFKEQ. Study-wide results and limits: Previously analyzed data showed that most TCR beta V segments were productive at a frequency of about 87% or about 30%.

This TCR came from a woman aged 40-49 years in good health and CMV-seronegative. The specimen was PBMCs. This rearrangement joins TRBV4-2 to TRBJ1-1, with 11 positions matching TRBD1. CDR3 loop: CASSTRPGTGGTEAFF. The CDR3 DNA sequence: TGTGCCAGCAGCACACGTCCCGGGACAGGGGGCACTGAAGCTTTCTTT.